The clone carrying this TCR beta chain qualifies as medium-sized. Via MiXCR, TCRdb re-called the PCR reads, giving one row per CDR3 protein. The table shows 8,000 to 10,000 distinct CDR3 sequences, with about 46% occurring only once. CDR1 and CDR2 (germline): MNHEY, SVGAGI. The CDR3 has 13 amino acids. Trimming removed 2 bases from V and 3 bases from J, with 5 bases in between. Donors had localized lung adenocarcinoma, a non-small cell lung cancer. The sample comes from a study of CD4 and CD8 cells across lung adenocarcinoma regions. The sequence was obtained from a female donor with lung adenocarcinoma. The CD4 and CD8 labels of this study may be unreliable. The sequenced material came from CD4+ T cells from the margin of a lung tumor. The chain uses TRBV6-5 and TRBJ2-1; possible D gene TRBD2, 5 bases. CDR3 residues: CASSYDYYNEQFF. CDR3 coding DNA: TGTGCCAGCAGTTACGACTACTACAATGAGCAGTTCTTC.